Listed here is a single T cell receptor beta chain. Its matching antigen is unknown. Generated by immunoSEQ multiplex PCR, the TCRdb table keeps only in-frame clones and is missing some. The sample has 65,000 to 80,000 clones, 90% to 95% seen once. This entry is derived from a study of T cell responses to AZD1222 COVID-19 vaccine. Findings and caveats of the study: The breadth and depth of Spike-specific TCRs increased once two AZD1222 doses had been given. White British people made up most donors, females outnumbered males, and clonal diversity was possibly underestimated. Spike-wide vaccine-associated CD4 TCRs dominated at 160-218 and 743-854.

V was trimmed by 5 bases and J by 8 bases, leaving 11 bases between them. CDR3 length: 12 residues. Germline values: CDR1 KGHDR, CDR2 SFDVKD. The starting material was peripheral blood, obtained on day 0 of MenACWY control vaccination. The sequence came from an adult in good health. This chain connects TRBV24-1 to TRBJ1-2; TRBD1 might be the D (6 bases). CDR3 sequence (DNA): TGTGCCACCAGTGGCTCAGGGGACGGCTACACCTTC. Protein: CATSGSGDGYTF.